These T cell receptor beta chains were read from a single sample in a study of shared clonotypes between healthy human individuals. Measured with immunoSEQ multiplex PCR; TCRdb has only the in-frame clones, and not every one. The data show over 2 million clones, with around 95% seen just once and more than 0.1% held by the top ten. Material for sequencing was naive CD4+ T cells sorted from blood. The source of these receptors is a man younger than 35 in good health. Each CDR3 is given with its conserved first and last residue. A D gene is named only where the DNA matches it firmly. Expanded clones are given a class, and other clones once, few, many or no size at all.

>TRBV7-2|TRBD2|TRBJ2-2|NA
TGTGCCAGCAGCTCTAGCGGGAGAGGGGGCACCGGGGAGCTGTTTTTT
CASSSSGRGGTGELFF
>TRBV5-4|NA|TRBJ2-3|NA
TGTGCCAGCAGCTTGTATAGTTCTGACTTGGCGCAGTATTTT
CASSLYSSDLAQYF
>TRBV7-8|TRBD1|TRBJ1-4|NA
TGTGCCAGCAGCTTGGGGACAGGGGGAACGGGGGCTAATGAAAAACTGTTTTTT
CASSLGTGGTGANEKLFF
>TRBV29-1|TRBD1|TRBJ2-3|NA
TGCAGCGTTGCTAGGACAGGGATGACAGATACGCAGTATTTT
CSVARTGMTDTQYF
>TRBV10-1|TRBD1|TRBJ1-5|NA
TGCGCCAGCAGCGACAGGGATGATAGCAATCAGCCCCAGCATTTT
CASSDRDDSNQPQHF
>TRBV19|NA|TRBJ2-4|NA
TGTGCCAGTAGTATACCCCCCAAACTTACTGACTCTGCGTACATTCAGTACTTC
CASSIPPKLTDSAYIQYF
>TRBV9|NA|TRBJ2-7|NA
TGTGCCAGCAGCGTAGTTGATTACGGCTACGAGCAGTACTTC
CASSVVDYGYEQYF
>TRBV11-2|NA|TRBJ2-2|NA
TGTGCCAGCAGCCCACAGTCTGCGACCGGGGAGCTGTTTTTT
CASSPQSATGELFF
>TRBV14|NA|TRBJ2-7|NA
TGTGCCAGCAGCCAAGATGCCTACGAGCAGTACTTC
CASSQDAYEQYF
>TRBV9|NA|TRBJ2-7|NA
TGTGCCAGCAGCGCGGGCTACGAGCAGTACTTC
CASSAGYEQYF
>TRBV20-1|NA|TRBJ2-3|NA
TGCAGTGCTAGGGGCATGCCGCAGTATTTT
CSARGMPQYF
>TRBV5-1|NA|TRBJ2-5|NA
TGCGCCAGCAGCCAATATAATGGACGAGAAGAGACCCAGTACTTC
CASSQYNGREETQYF
>TRBV6-1|NA|TRBJ1-2|NA
TGTGCCAGCAGTGAAGGCAGGCAGGCAGGGATGAACTATGGCTACACCTTC
CASSEGRQAGMNYGYTF
>TRBV5-1|NA|TRBJ1-5|NA
TGCGCCAGCAGCTTGGGTCAGGAGCGGGGTCAGCCCCAGCATTTT
CASSLGQERGQPQHF
>TRBV7-9|NA|TRBJ1-1|NA
TGTGCCAGCAGCTCAGAGGGCAGGACTGAAGCTTTCTTT
CASSSEGRTEAFF
>TRBV7-9|NA|TRBJ2-6|NA
TGTGCCAGCAGCTCCCCCAGACGGGAGGCCAACGTCCTGACTTTC
CASSSPRREANVLTF
>TRBV7-2|NA|TRBJ1-1|NA
TGTGCCAGCAGCTTAGTACTAAACACTGAAGCTTTCTTT
CASSLVLNTEAFF
>TRBV4-1|NA|TRBJ1-1|NA
TGCGCCAGCAGCCCGTTCACTGGTGGGACGCCTGAAGCTTTCTTT
CASSPFTGGTPEAFF
>TRBV7-2|NA|TRBJ1-1|NA
TGTGCCAGCAGCCAACCGGCAGCAAGCACTGAAGCTTTCTTT
CASSQPAASTEAFF
>TRBV18|TRBD2|TRBJ2-3|NA
TGTGCCAGCTCACCCCTATATGCGGGAGGTACAGATACGCAGTATTTT
CASSPLYAGGTDTQYF
>TRBV28|TRBD1|TRBJ1-1|NA
TGTGCCAGCTCCAGCCCGGGACAGATGAACACTGAAGCTTTCTTT
CASSSPGQMNTEAFF
>TRBV11-2|TRBD1|TRBJ1-1|NA
TGTGCCAGCAGCTCCCAACAGGGGTCTGAAGCTTTCTTT
CASSSQQGSEAFF
>TRBV7-2|TRBD2|TRBJ2-5|NA
TGTGCCAGCAGCTTACAGGGGACTAGCGGGAGTGAGACCCAGTACTTC
CASSLQGTSGSETQYF
>TRBV27|TRBD1|TRBJ1-6|NA
TGTGCCAGCAGTTTACTCGACAGGGATGGACCCCTCCACTTT
CASSLLDRDGPLHF
>TRBV5-4|TRBD1|TRBJ1-2|NA
TGTGCCAGCAGCCGACAGGGCATTAACTATGGCTACACCTTC
CASSRQGINYGYTF
>TRBV29-1|TRBD2|TRBJ2-7|NA
TGCAGCGTGATGGGACTAGCGGGGGGGACCTACGAGCAGTACTTC
CSVMGLAGGTYEQYF
>TRBV5-1|NA|TRBJ1-4|NA
TGCGCCAGCAGCTTGGAGGGGGTTCCCAATGAAAAACTGTTTTTT
CASSLEGVPNEKLFF
>TRBV6-1|NA|TRBJ2-3|NA
TGTGCCAGCAGTGAAGCGCAGACTTTCACAGATACGCAGTATTTT
CASSEAQTFTDTQYF
>TRBV10-1|TRBD2|TRBJ2-7|NA
TGCGCCAGCAGTGACGCGGCGGGAGGGCCTCACGAGCAGTACTTC
CASSDAAGGPHEQYF
>TRBV27|NA|TRBJ2-1|NA
TGTGCCAGCAGGACATTATACAATGAGCAGTTCTTC
CASRTLYNEQFF
>TRBV30|TRBD1|TRBJ2-7|NA
TGTGCCTGGACGACAGGGTTCGGCGAGCAGTACTTC
CAWTTGFGEQYF
>TRBV7-9|TRBD2|TRBJ2-1|NA
TGTGCCAGCACCCAGTATATTGTGGGACTAGCGCACGAGCAGTTCTTC
CASTQYIVGLAHEQFF
>TRBV30|NA|TRBJ2-6|NA
TGTGCTTTCTTGGGGGGCGGCGCTGGGGCCAACGTCCTGACTTTC
CAFLGGGAGANVLTF
>TRBV6-5|TRBD1|TRBJ2-5|NA
TGTGCCAGCAGCCGATCGACAGGGGGCGAGACCCAGTACTTC
CASSRSTGGETQYF
>TRBV7-2|TRBD1|TRBJ2-2|NA
TGTGCCAGCAGAGAGGGACAGCAGACCGGGGAGCTGTTTTTT
CASREGQQTGELFF
>TRBV6-1|NA|TRBJ2-3|NA
TGTGCCAGCAGTGGAGCCGGCGGCACAGATACGCAGTATTTT
CASSGAGGTDTQYF
>TRBV9|NA|TRBJ1-2|NA
TGTGCCAGCAGCGTAGGAGGAGCGGGAGGTGGCTACACCTTC
CASSVGGAGGGYTF
>TRBV28|NA|TRBJ2-7|NA
TGTGCCACGCTGGACGGGGGTACTCGCTACGAGCAGTACTTC
CATLDGGTRYEQYF
>TRBV15|NA|TRBJ1-6|NA
TGTGCCACCAGCATCTTGATAGGTAATTCACCCCTCCACTTT
CATSILIGNSPLHF
>TRBV28|NA|TRBJ1-2|NA
TGTGCCAGCAGCCGGGCCGGATTCTATGGCTACACCTTC
CASSRAGFYGYTF
>TRBV30|NA|TRBJ1-5|NA
TGTGCCTGGAGTGTGTCGACAACCATCGGGGCGCCCCAGCATTTT
CAWSVSTTIGAPQHF
>TRBV27|NA|TRBJ1-1|NA
TGTGCCAGCAGTTTAACCGGGGGTGCGGCTTTCTTT
CASSLTGGAAFF
>TRBV11-1|NA|TRBJ2-5|once
TGTGCCAGCAGCTTAGTTGAGAGGGGGACCCAGTACTTC
CASSLVERGTQYF
>TRBV6-5|TRBD2|TRBJ2-1|NA
TGTGCCAGCTCCTCTAGCGGGGGCATGTACAATGAGCAGTTCTTC
CASSSSGGMYNEQFF
>TRBV29-1|NA|TRBJ2-4|many
TGCAGCGTTGCGATGCTAGCCAAAAACATTCAGTACTTC
CSVAMLAKNIQYF
>TRBV30|NA|TRBJ2-2|once
TGTGCCCGGGGGGGACAGGGCGGGAACACCGGGGAGCTGTTTTTT
CARGGQGGNTGELFF
>TRBV10-3|NA|TRBJ2-3|NA
TGTGCCATCAGTCCGGGGTCGAGCACAGATACGCAGTATTTT
CAISPGSSTDTQYF
>TRBV2|NA|TRBJ2-4|NA
TGTGCCAGCATGGTAGAAAACATTCAGTACTTC
CASMVENIQYF
>TRBV28|NA|TRBJ1-6|NA
TGTGCCAGCAATAAAGCAGGGGTGACCAATTCACCCCTCCACTTT
CASNKAGVTNSPLHF
>TRBV10-3|TRBD2|TRBJ2-7|NA
TGTGCCATCAGTGCGGGACTAGCGGCCTACGAGCAGTACTTC
CAISAGLAAYEQYF
>TRBV7-7|TRBD2|TRBJ2-5|NA
TGTGCTAGCAGCTATAATAGCGGGGGAGGAGAGACCCAGTACTTC
CASSYNSGGGETQYF
>TRBV5-4|NA|TRBJ2-4|NA
TGTGCCAGCAGCCCGCAGGCAGGAGGTGGAAAAAACATTCAGTACTTC
CASSPQAGGGKNIQYF
>TRBV10-2|NA|TRBJ2-1|NA
TGCGCCAGCACCCCCGGAACTTACAATGAGCAGTTCTTC
CASTPGTYNEQFF